These 5 T cell receptor beta chains were all obtained from the same sample, sequenced in a study of cytomegalovirus exposure and HLA in healthy donors. This PCR relied on a set of 60 Vbeta primers and 13 Jbeta primers. Repertoires were generated with immunoSEQ multiplex PCR, while TCRdb's copy carries only in-frame clones and drops some. The sample holds some 110,000 clones, roughly 80% seen once. Material: PBMCs. The receptors shown here come from a man younger than 40 in good health and CMV-seropositive.

The chain couples TRBV6-5 to TRBJ2-7; TRBD2 is a possible D gene (7 bases). This CDR3 has 14 amino acids. The V gene lost 5 bases and the J gene lost 4 bases, with 15 bases spanning the gap. Germline V gives CDR1 MNHEY, CDR2 SVGAGI. In nucleotides, the CDR3 is TGTGCCAGCAGTGACGGGGGGCTAGGTTACGAGCAGTACGTC. It encodes CASSDGGLGYEQYV.

CDR3 loop: CASSLDREVGVTQYF. DNA for the CDR3: TGTGCCAGCAGCTTGGACAGGGAGGTGGGGGTTACGCAGTATTTT. The chain couples TRBV7-9 to TRBJ2-3; 8 nucleotides align to TRBD1. CDR1 SEHNR and CDR2 FQNEAQ come from the germline V gene (reference sequence). CDR3 length: 15 amino acids. Trimming cost V 3 bases and J 8 bases; bases outside gene matches: 10.

This chain joins TRBV4-2 and TRBJ2-1, with 10 bases matching TRBD2. The V segment lost 4 bases and the J segment 5 bases; nucleotides outside the gene matches: 11. The germline V gene encodes CDR1 LGHNA and CDR2 YNFKEQ. CDR3 length: 17 residues. CDR3 region: CASSRRTSGTDNNEQFF. CDR3 DNA sequence: TGTGCCAGCAGCCGACGGACTAGCGGAACGGATAACAATGAGCAGTTCTTC.

The gene calls are TRBV6-1 and TRBJ2-2, with 14 bases matching TRBD2. V was clipped by 4 bases and J by 5 bases; unmatched bases: 9. The V gene's germline CDR1 is MNHNS and CDR2 SASEGT. The CDR3 is 18 amino acids. The CDR3 loop reads CASSAGTSGRVGTGELFF. DNA for the CDR3: TGTGCCAGCAGTGCCGGGACTAGCGGGAGAGTGGGGACCGGGGAGCTGTTTTTT.

V and J are TRBV18 and TRBJ1-1; no firm D call. The length of the CDR3 is 12 residues. Germline CDR1 reads KGHSH; CDR2 reads LQKENI. Trimming shortened V by 6 bases and J by 3 bases, and 8 bases separated the two germline ends. The CDR3 loop is CASSEQYTEAFF. CDR3 coding DNA: TGTGCCAGCTCGGAACAGTACACTGAAGCTTTCTTT.